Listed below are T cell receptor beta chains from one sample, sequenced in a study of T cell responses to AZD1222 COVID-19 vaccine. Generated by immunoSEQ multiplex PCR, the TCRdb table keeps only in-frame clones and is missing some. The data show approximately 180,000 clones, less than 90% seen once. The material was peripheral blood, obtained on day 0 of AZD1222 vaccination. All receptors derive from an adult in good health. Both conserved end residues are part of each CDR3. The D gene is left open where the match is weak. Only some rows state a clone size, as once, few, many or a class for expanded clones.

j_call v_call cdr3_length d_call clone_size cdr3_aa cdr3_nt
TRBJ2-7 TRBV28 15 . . CASIAPGLIRDEQYF TGTGCCAGCATCGCTCCCGGTCTTATCAGGGACGAGCAGTACTTC
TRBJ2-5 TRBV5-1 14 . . CASSLEGFGETQYF TGCGCCAGCAGCTTGGAGGGTTTCGGAGAGACCCAGTACTTC
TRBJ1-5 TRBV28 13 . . CASSGAFNQPQHF TGTGCCAGCAGTGGGGCCTTTAATCAGCCCCAGCATTTT
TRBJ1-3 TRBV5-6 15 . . CASSLGGPSGNTIYF TGTGCCAGCAGCTTGGGAGGTCCCTCTGGAAACACCATATATTTT
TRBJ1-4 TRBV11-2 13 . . CASSPRGGGKLFF TGTGCCAGCAGTCCCCGAGGTGGCGGAAAACTGTTTTTT
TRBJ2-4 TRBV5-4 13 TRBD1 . CASSARDSNIQYF TGTGCCAGCAGCGCCCGGGACAGTAACATTCAGTACTTC
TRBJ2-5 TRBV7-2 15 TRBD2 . CASSRDYHTLETQYF TGTGCCAGCAGTCGGGACTATCATACTCTCGAGACCCAGTACTTC
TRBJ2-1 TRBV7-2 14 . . CASSLDNRGNEQFF TGTGCCAGCAGCTTAGATAACAGAGGGAATGAGCAGTTCTTC
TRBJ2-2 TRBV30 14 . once CAWNVDLRAGELFF TGTGCCTGGAACGTAGACCTGCGGGCCGGGGAGCTGTTTTTT
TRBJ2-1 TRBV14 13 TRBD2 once CASSLGGYNEQFF TGTGCCAGCAGCCTGGGAGGGTACAATGAGCAGTTCTTC
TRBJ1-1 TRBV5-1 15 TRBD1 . CASSWGGQVNTEAFF TGCGCCAGCAGCTGGGGGGGACAGGTGAACACTGAAGCTTTCTTT
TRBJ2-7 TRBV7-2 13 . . CASSASDTSEQYF TGTGCCAGCAGCGCCTCGGATACTAGCGAGCAGTACTTC
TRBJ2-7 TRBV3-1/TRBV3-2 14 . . CASSQGVGGLEQYF TGTGCCAGCAGCCAAGGGGTGGGGGGCCTCGAGCAGTACTTC
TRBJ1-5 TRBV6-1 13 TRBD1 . CASSETGNQPQHF TGTGCCAGCAGTGAGACAGGGAATCAGCCCCAGCATTTT
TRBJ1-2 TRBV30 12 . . CAWSGGVSGYTF TGTGCCTGGAGTGGTGGGGTTAGTGGCTACACCTTC
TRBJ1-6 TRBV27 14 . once CASSFGTRNSPLHF TGTGCCAGCAGTTTTGGGACAAGAAATTCACCCCTCCACTTT
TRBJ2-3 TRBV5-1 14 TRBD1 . CASRMDRGADTQYF TGCGCCAGCAGGATGGACAGGGGTGCAGATACGCAGTATTTT
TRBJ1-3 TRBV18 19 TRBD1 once CASSPTLTGTVTSGNTIYF TGTGCCAGCTCACCAACACTAACCGGGACAGTCACCTCTGGAAACACCATATATTTT
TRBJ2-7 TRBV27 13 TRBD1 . CASSWTGATEQYF TGTGCCAGCAGTTGGACAGGGGCCACCGAGCAGTACTTC
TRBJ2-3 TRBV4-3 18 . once CASSQEGSVGAVGDTQYF TGCGCCAGCAGCCAAGAAGGCTCGGTGGGGGCAGTCGGGGATACGCAGTATTTT
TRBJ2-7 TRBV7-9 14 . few CASSSGTAWGEQYF TGTGCCAGCAGCTCGGGGACGGCTTGGGGCGAGCAGTACTTC
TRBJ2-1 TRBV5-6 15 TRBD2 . CASSMPGLAINEQFF TGTGCCAGCAGCATGCCGGGACTAGCAATCAATGAGCAGTTCTTC
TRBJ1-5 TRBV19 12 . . CASSPRQQPQHF TGTGCCAGTAGTCCCAGACAGCAGCCCCAGCATTTT
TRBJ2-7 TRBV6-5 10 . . CASGDYEQYF TGTGCCAGCGGAGACTACGAGCAGTACTTC
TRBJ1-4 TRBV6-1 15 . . CASSERKSTNEKLFF TGTGCCAGCAGTGAGAGGAAGTCAACTAATGAAAAACTGTTTTTT
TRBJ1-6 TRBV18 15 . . CASSRQGHYNSPLHF TGTGCCAGCTCACGGCAGGGCCACTATAATTCACCCCTCCACTTT
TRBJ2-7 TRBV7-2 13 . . CASSLGGTYEQYF TGTGCCAGCAGCTTAGGTGGGACCTACGAGCAGTACTTC
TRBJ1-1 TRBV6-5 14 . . CASSYSARSTEAFF TGTGCCAGCAGTTACTCTGCACGGAGCACTGAAGCTTTCTTT
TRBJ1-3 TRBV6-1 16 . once CASSVKVFYSGNTIYF TGTGCCAGCAGTGTAAAAGTGTTCTACTCTGGAAACACCATATATTTT
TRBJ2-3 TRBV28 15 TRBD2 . CASRESGTNTDTQYF TGTGCCAGCAGAGAGTCCGGGACTAACACAGATACGCAGTATTTT
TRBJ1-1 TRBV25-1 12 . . CASSQGNTEAFF TGTGCCAGCAGTCAGGGAAACACTGAAGCTTTCTTT
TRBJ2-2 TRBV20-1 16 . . CSASYRQGGRTGELFF TGCAGTGCTAGTTATCGACAGGGCGGGAGGACCGGGGAGCTGTTTTTT
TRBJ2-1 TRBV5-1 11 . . CASSLSNEQFF TGCGCCAGCAGCTTGAGTAATGAGCAGTTCTTC
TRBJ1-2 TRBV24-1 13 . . CATSDSLRGGYTF TGTGCCACCAGTGATTCCCTCAGGGGTGGCTACACCTTC
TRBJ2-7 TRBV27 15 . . CASSSRPIAAYEQYF TGTGCCAGCAGTTCCCGACCCATTGCCGCCTACGAGCAGTACTTC
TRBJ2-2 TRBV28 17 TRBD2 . CASSFSGSPLNTGELFF TGTGCCAGCAGCTTTAGCGGGAGCCCCCTTAACACCGGGGAGCTGTTTTTT
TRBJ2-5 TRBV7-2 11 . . CASSPKETQYF TGTGCCAGCAGCCCCAAGGAGACCCAGTACTTC
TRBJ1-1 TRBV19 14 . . CASSMAPDSLEAFF TGTGCCAGTAGTATGGCCCCGGACAGCTTAGAAGCTTTCTTT
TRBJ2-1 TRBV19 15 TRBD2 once CASSLAGGPGNEQFF TGTGCCAGTAGCCTAGCGGGAGGGCCCGGGAATGAGCAGTTCTTC
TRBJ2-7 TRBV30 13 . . CAWSVLGVYEQYF TGTGCCTGGAGTGTACTAGGAGTCTACGAGCAGTACTTC
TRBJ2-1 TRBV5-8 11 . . CASSFRNEQFF TGTGCCAGCAGCTTTCGCAATGAGCAGTTCTTC
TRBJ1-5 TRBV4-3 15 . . CASSLERGANQPQHF TGCGCCAGCAGCCTTGAGCGAGGGGCGAATCAGCCCCAGCATTTT
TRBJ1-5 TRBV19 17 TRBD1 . CASRPSDRGLNNQPQHF TGTGCCAGTAGGCCCAGCGACAGGGGCCTAAACAATCAGCCCCAGCATTTT
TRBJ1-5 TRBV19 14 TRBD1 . CASSEGASNQPQHF TGTGCCAGTTCGGAGGGGGCGAGCAATCAGCCCCAGCATTTT
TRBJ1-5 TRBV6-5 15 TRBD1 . CASSYSRQGDQPQHF TGTGCCAGCAGTTACTCGCGACAGGGAGATCAGCCCCAGCATTTT
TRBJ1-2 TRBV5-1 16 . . CASSLGRQMQNYGYTF TGCGCCAGCAGCTTGGGCCGACAGATGCAGAACTATGGCTACACCTTC
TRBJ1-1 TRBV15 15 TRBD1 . CATSRERTGNTEAFF TGTGCCACCAGCAGAGAACGGACAGGGAACACTGAAGCTTTCTTT
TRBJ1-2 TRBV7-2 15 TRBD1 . CASSSLPGTADGYTF TGTGCCAGCAGCTCTCTTCCCGGGACAGCTGACGGCTACACCTTC
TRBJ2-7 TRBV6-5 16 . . CASSYGRVGRSYEQYF TGTGCCAGCAGTTATGGCAGGGTGGGAAGGTCCTACGAGCAGTACTTC
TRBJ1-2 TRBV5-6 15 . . CASSAQGWGNYGYTF TGTGCCAGCAGCGCTCAGGGTTGGGGCAACTATGGCTACACCTTC
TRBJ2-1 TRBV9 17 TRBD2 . CASSVGGLAESYNEQFF TGTGCCAGCAGCGTAGGGGGACTAGCAGAATCCTACAATGAGCAGTTCTTC
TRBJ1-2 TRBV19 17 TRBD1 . CASSTIRDSGLSNGYTF TGTGCCAGTAGTACGATACGGGACAGCGGTTTATCTAATGGCTACACCTTC
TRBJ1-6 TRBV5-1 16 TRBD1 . CASSSGDRGQYSPLHF TGCGCCAGCAGCTCGGGGGACAGGGGGCAATATTCACCCCTCCACTTT